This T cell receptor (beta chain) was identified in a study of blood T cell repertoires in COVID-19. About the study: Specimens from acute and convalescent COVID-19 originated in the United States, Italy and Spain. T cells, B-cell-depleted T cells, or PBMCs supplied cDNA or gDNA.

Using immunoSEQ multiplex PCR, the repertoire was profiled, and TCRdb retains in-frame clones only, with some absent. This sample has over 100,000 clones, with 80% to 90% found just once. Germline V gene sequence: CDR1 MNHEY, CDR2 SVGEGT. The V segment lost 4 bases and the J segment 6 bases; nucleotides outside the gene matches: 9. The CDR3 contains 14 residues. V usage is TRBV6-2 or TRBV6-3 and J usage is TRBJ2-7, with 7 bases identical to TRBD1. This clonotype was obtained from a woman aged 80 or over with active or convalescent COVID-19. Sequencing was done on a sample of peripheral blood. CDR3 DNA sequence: TGTGCCAGCAGTTCCGAATTGACAGGGTTCGAGCAGTACTTC. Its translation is CASSSELTGFEQYF.